These 8 T cell receptor beta chains were sequenced from one sample in a study of blood T cells in healthy people across ages. A sample-barcoded 5' primer and a J-beta primer mix were used in a second PCR of roughly 6 to 11 cycles. Using its own MiXCR run on the 5' RACE reads, TCRdb lists one record per CDR3 protein. The sample lists more than 1,400,000 distinct CDR3 sequences, around 42% occurring once. The specimen sequenced was blood. Every receptor here comes from a young woman in good health.

This chain uses TRBV5-1 with TRBJ1-2; perhaps TRBD1 as D (6 bases). CDR1 and CDR2 from the germline V gene are SGHRS and YFSETQ. V was cut by 4 bases and J by 5 bases, with 18 bases left in between. This CDR3 has 15 amino acids. CDR3 sequence reads: CASSPRGEGEYGYTF. In nucleotides, the CDR3 is TGCGCCAGCAGCCCCAGAGGAGAGGGGGAATATGGCTACACCTTC.

This clonotype appeared a single time. The rearrangement links TRBV29-1 to TRBJ2-7; perhaps TRBD1 as D (6 bases). There are 13 residues in the CDR3. Germline loops: CDR1 SQVTM, CDR2 ANQGSEA. The V gene lost 7 bases and the J gene lost 7 bases, with 20 bases spanning the gap. CDR3 bases: TGCAGCGGAACAGGGACCGCTTACAATGAGCAGTACTTC. This sequence encodes CSGTGTAYNEQYF.

Details on this clonotype: A read error may be the cause here, since a much bigger clone is one base away. The chain joins TRBV20-1 to TRBJ1-3; no definite D call. V was clipped by 2 bases and J by 8 bases, with 22 bases between them. Per the germline V gene, CDR1 is DFQATT and CDR2 is SNEGSKA (reference sequence). The CDR3 covers 16 residues. CDR3 residues: CSARSETGKAGDTIYF. Written as DNA, the CDR3 is TGCAGTGCTAGATCCGAGACGGGAAAGGCCGGAGACACCATATATTTT.

The chain employs TRBV10-3 and TRBJ1-1; TRBD1 might be the D (5 bases). The germline V gene encodes CDR1 ENHRY and CDR2 SYGVKD. Trimming took off 4 bases at V and 2 bases at J, with 8 bases between the two ends. This CDR3 comprises 13 residues. DNA of the CDR3: TGTGCCATCAGTGCGACAGCTAACACTGAAGCTTTCTTT. Amino acid sequence: CAISATANTEAFF.

This clonotype was seen more than once but under ten times. The chain joins TRBV7-9 to TRBJ1-2; 10 bases align to TRBD1. This CDR3 contains 15 residues. With 5 bases clipped from V and 5 bases from J, the junction kept 8 bases outside the gene matches. Germline CDR1 reads SEHNR; CDR2 reads FQNEAQ (reference sequence). This CDR3 reads CASSLGTGAMYGYTF. The CDR3 DNA sequence: TGTGCCAGCAGCCTCGGGACAGGGGCTATGTATGGCTACACCTTC.

This clonotype has just a few counts. This chain joins TRBV12-5 and TRBJ1-4; no clear D. Trimming pared 0 bases from V and 0 bases from J, leaving 20 bases between. The CDR3 runs to 20 residues. Germline CDR1 LGHNT, CDR2 FRNRAP. The CDR3 DNA reads as TGTGCTAGTGGTTTGGTCCTATGGTTGTCCGCTAAAGCAACTAATGAAAAACTGTTTTTT. Protein: CASGLVLWLSAKATNEKLFF.

This clonotype turned up a few times. V is TRBV20-1 and J is TRBJ2-3; D uncertain. The CDR3 runs to 12 residues. Germline CDR1 reads DFQATT; CDR2 reads SNEGSKA (reference sequence). With 0 bases removed from V and 10 bases from J, the gap between germline ends came to 11 bases. The CDR3 protein is CSARDPVGAQYF. The CDR3 coding sequence is TGCAGTGCTAGAGATCCCGTTGGTGCGCAGTATTTT.

V gene TRBV6-5 combines with J gene TRBJ2-1; a weak D match, TRBD2 (5 bases). Germline V gives CDR1 MNHEY, CDR2 SVGAGI. Trimming took 2 bases from V and 6 from J, leaving 17 bases between them. This CDR3 region has 16 residues. The CDR3 region is CASSYGHAPEANEQFF. The DNA for the CDR3 is TGTGCCAGCAGTTACGGTCATGCACCGGAGGCCAATGAGCAGTTCTTC.